These 5 T cell receptor beta chains came from one sample sequenced in a study of cytomegalovirus exposure and HLA in healthy donors. PCR was performed using 60 Vbeta and 13 Jbeta primers. Sequencing was performed with immunoSEQ multiplex PCR; in TCRdb, only in-frame clones are kept and a portion is missing. Altogether around 62,000 clones are present, approximately 75% being singletons, with the ten largest covering approximately 8%. The sample consisted of PBMCs. These receptors all stem from a man aged 55-75 years in good health and CMV-seropositive.

The chain links TRBV7-8 to TRBJ1-2; the D gene is possibly TRBD1 (5 bases). Trimming shortened V by 6 bases and J by 7 bases, and 24 bases separated the two germline ends. Germline lookup yields CDR1 SGHVS and CDR2 FQNEAQ. There are 16 residues in the CDR3. In DNA, the CDR3 is TGTGCCAGCAGATTAAATCGGGACTCCAGTGCCGTTGGCTACACCTTC. This codes for CASRLNRDSSAVGYTF.

This sequence joins TRBV5-8 and TRBJ2-7, with 8 bases matching TRBD1. With 3 bases clipped from V and 1 base from J, the junction kept 9 bases outside the gene matches. The CDR3 is 16 amino acids. CDR1 and CDR2 (germline): SGHTS, YDEGEE. The CDR3 DNA follows: TGTGCCAGCAGCTGGCTGGGACAGGAGAAGTCCTACGAGCAGTACTTC. It translates to CASSWLGQEKSYEQYF.

This clone is a singleton in its sample. The V call is TRBV4-2, the J call TRBJ2-1; 11 bases agree with TRBD1. V dropped 5 bases and J dropped 7; count of bases not matched to a gene: 10. The CDR3 spans 16 residues. Germline loops: CDR1 LGHNA, CDR2 YNFKEQ. The CDR3 DNA reads as TGTGCCAGCAGCTCCTCCGGGACAGGGGGTAGGAATGAGCAGTTCTTC. Its translation: CASSSSGTGGRNEQFF.

This chain joins TRBV5-1 and TRBJ2-4; a weak D match, TRBD2 (7 bases). CDR1 is SGHRS, CDR2 YFSETQ, per germline. CDR3 length equals 16 residues. The V gene lost 2 bases and the J gene lost 3 bases, with 15 bases spanning the gap. The CDR3: CASSFYHRGGKNIQYF. In nucleotides, the CDR3 is TGCGCCAGCAGCTTCTATCATAGGGGGGGCAAAAACATTCAGTACTTC.

The V call is TRBV6-5, the J call TRBJ2-2; 10 bases map to TRBD2. The germline V gene encodes CDR1 MNHEY and CDR2 SVGAGI. The CDR3 has 16 residues. J gave up 4 bases and V 0 bases, and 2 bases lay outside the gene matches. The CDR3 region is CASSYSSGRSTGELFF. CDR3 nucleotides: TGTGCCAGCAGTTACTCTAGCGGGAGGTCCACCGGGGAGCTGTTTTTT.